Following are 20 T cell receptor beta chains from one sample sequenced in a study of blood T cell repertoires in COVID-19 (dated by TCRdb to the early 2020s). The library relied on the immunoSEQ multiplex PCR assay. TCRdb retrieved this table from immuneACCESS and kept in-frame rearrangements only. Not all clones are present; in checked studies, unresolved V genes account for under half, and no reason is known for the remainder. This sample gives over 90,000 clones in total; around nine tenths of them show up just once. Together, the top ten hold 3.1% of the sample. Sample: peripheral blood. All receptors derive from a man aged 45-60 years in a cohort sampled during active COVID-19.

The chain uses TRBV18 and TRBJ1-1; 10 bases map to TRBD1. The V segment lost 2 bases and the J segment 4 bases; nucleotides outside the gene matches: 7. In germline, CDR1 is KGHSH, CDR2 LQKENI. There are 16 residues in the CDR3. The CDR3 loop reads CASSPNPWTGGTEAFF. CDR3 nucleotide sequence: TGTGCCAGCTCACCAAACCCATGGACAGGGGGCACTGAAGCTTTCTTT.

The chain links TRBV28 to TRBJ2-3, with D maybe TRBD2 (5 bases). The germline gives CDR1 MDHEN, CDR2 SYDVKM. CDR3 length: 16 amino acids. With 10 bases removed from V and 2 bases from J, the gap between germline ends came to 22 bases. The CDR3 nucleotides are TGTGCCACCGATACGGGATTAACGGATAACACAGATACGCAGTATTTT. Its translation: CATDTGLTDNTDTQYF.

The rearrangement joins TRBV5-4 to TRBJ2-7, with D tentatively TRBD2 (7 bases). V lost 5 bases, J lost 3 bases, and 18 bases lay in between. The CDR3 has 15 amino acids. The germline gives CDR1 SGHNT, CDR2 YYREEE (reference sequence). CDR3 nucleotide sequence: TGTGCCAGCAGGAACGGGGGGCACTTGAACTACGAGCAGTACTTC. Translation: CASRNGGHLNYEQYF.

This clone has more than one count but fewer than ten. The J gene is TRBJ1-3, the V gene TRBV5-1; 8 bases are a match to TRBD1. V lost 3 bases and J lost 7; bases outside the gene matches: 6. Germline V gene data show CDR1 as SGHRS and CDR2 as YFSETQ. The CDR3 is made up of 14 amino acids. CDR3 loop: CASSSGTGGNTIYF. The CDR3 DNA sequence: TGCGCCAGCAGCTCCGGCACAGGGGGGAACACCATATATTTT.

The V call is TRBV5-5, the J call TRBJ2-6; D is unclear. V was shortened by 1 base and J by 0 bases, with 5 bases between the two germline ends. The CDR3 loop spans 15 amino acids. Per germline, CDR1 SGHKS and CDR2 YYEKEE (reference sequence). CDR3 DNA: TGTGCCAGCAGCTTGAAGAGCTCTGGGGCCAACGTCCTGACTTTC. Encoded protein: CASSLKSSGANVLTF.

This clone appeared once. CDR3 DNA: TGTGCCAGCAGCAAAGGGACAGCATCCTACCAAGAGACCCAGTACTTC. As protein: CASSKGTASYQETQYF. V usage is TRBV21-1 and J usage is TRBJ2-5; the table's D call TRBD1 went unverified against the DNA. TRBV21-1 is a listed pseudogene. The CDR3 loop spans 16 amino acids.

A single count supports this clone. This rearrangement joins TRBV7-2 to TRBJ1-1; tentatively, D is TRBD1 (5 bases). Trimming removed 5 bases at V and 5 bases at J, with 12 bases between. Germline values: CDR1 SGHTA, CDR2 FQGNSA. The CDR3 sequence is 13 residues long. The CDR3 region has the DNA TGTGCCAGCAGCCGGGCCTCAGGGACTGAAGCTTTCTTT. It is translated as CASSRASGTEAFF.

The genes are TRBV5-1 and TRBJ1-6, with 7 bases matching TRBD1. This CDR3 contains 15 residues. Germline values: CDR1 SGHRS, CDR2 YFSETQ. With V trimmed by 4 bases and J by 5 bases, 6 bases remained unmatched. This CDR3 reads CASSPLGQHNSPLHF. The CDR3 bases are TGCGCCAGCAGCCCATTGGGACAGCATAATTCACCCCTCCACTTT.

The V call is TRBV9, the J call TRBJ2-2; 8 bases line up with TRBD2. With 0 bases clipped from V and 3 bases from J, the junction kept 4 bases outside the gene matches. CDR1 is SGDLS and CDR2 is YYNGEE in the germline V gene. CDR3 length: 16 residues. DNA of the CDR3: TGTGCCAGCAGCGTAGGTCCAGCGGGGGACACCGGGGAGCTGTTTTTT. Its translation is CASSVGPAGDTGELFF.

This chain connects TRBV19 to TRBJ2-7, with D possibly being TRBD2 (7 bases). There are 14 residues in the CDR3. CDR1 and CDR2 from the germline V gene are LNHDA and SQIVND (reference sequence). V lost 5 bases to trimming and J lost 2 bases, with 13 bases between them. CDR3 nucleotide sequence: TGTGCCAGTAGTCCGGCGGGGGCCGCCTACGAGCAGTACTTC. Its protein is CASSPAGAAYEQYF.

This clone has just one count. V and J are TRBV5-1 and TRBJ2-5; 13 nucleotides agree with TRBD2. This CDR3 is 16 amino acids long. In germline, CDR1 is SGHRS, CDR2 YFSETQ. J was trimmed by 1 base and V by 3 bases; bases with no gene match: 3. The CDR3 DNA is TGCGCCAGCAGCTCGGGACTAGCGGGGCCCCAAGAGACCCAGTACTTC. It yields the protein CASSSGLAGPQETQYF.

This clone appeared many times. The chain has TRBV11-1 and TRBJ1-1, with D possibly matching TRBD1 (5 bases). This CDR3 is built from 15 residues. V shed 2 bases and J shed 6 bases, with 16 bases lying between them. The germline V gene encodes CDR1 SGHAT and CDR2 FQDESV (reference sequence). In DNA form, the CDR3 reads TGTGCCAGCAGCTTACCGGGGACTTTAGGGTCTGAAGCTTTCTTT. It specifies CASSLPGTLGSEAFF.

The rearrangement links TRBV7-9 to TRBJ1-1; possibly TRBD1 for D (6 bases). Deletions cut 1 base from V and 0 bases from J, with 12 bases between. The CDR3 extends over 16 amino acids. Germline V gene lookup returns CDR1 SEHNR and CDR2 FQNEAQ (reference sequence). The CDR3 protein is CASSLEQGGVNTEAFF. For the CDR3, the DNA is TGTGCCAGCAGCTTAGAACAGGGCGGCGTGAACACTGAAGCTTTCTTT.

The V and J genes are TRBV18 and TRBJ2-2; 9 nucleotides agree with TRBD1. Trimming cost V 4 bases and J 1 base; bases outside gene matches: 4. Germline CDR1 and CDR2: KGHSH and LQKENI. This CDR3 has 16 amino acids. In nucleotides, the CDR3 is TGTGCCAGCTCACGGGGGACAGGGAAGAACACCGGGGAGCTGTTTTTT. This translates into CASSRGTGKNTGELFF.

The chain links TRBV5-1 to TRBJ1-5; 9 bases map to TRBD1. From germline, CDR1 is SGHRS and CDR2 YFSETQ. V was clipped by 0 bases and J by 3 bases; unmatched bases: 1. The CDR3 is made up of 15 amino acids. CDR3 in amino acids: CASSLGTGDNQPQHF. In DNA form, the CDR3 reads TGCGCCAGCAGCTTGGGGACAGGGGACAATCAGCCCCAGCATTTT. The whole variable domain, filled in from reference TRBV5-1 and TRBJ1-5, reads KAGVTQTPRYLIKTRGQQVTLSCSPISGHRSVSWYQQTPGQGLQFLFEYFSETQRNKGNFPGRFSGRQFSNSRSEMNVSTLELGDSALYLCASSLGTGDNQPQHFGDGTRLSIL.

The rearrangement links TRBV2 to TRBJ1-1, with TRBD1 matching over 7 bases. The V gene's germline CDR1 is SNHLY and CDR2 FYNNEI. V was clipped by 9 bases and J by 0 bases; unmatched bases: 4. The CDR3 has 13 amino acids. The CDR3 DNA reads as TGTGCCAGTAGACAGGGATTGAACACTGAAGCTTTCTTT. Translation gives CASRQGLNTEAFF.

The chain employs TRBV12-3 or TRBV12-4 and TRBJ1-1; 8 bases fit TRBD1. CDR3 length equals 13 residues. V lost 6 bases, J lost 11 bases, and 11 bases stayed unmatched. CDR3 DNA: TGTGCCAGCAGCTACGGGACAGGACTTAGGGCTTTCTTT. This sequence encodes CASSYGTGLRAFF.

The gene calls are TRBV19 and TRBJ1-2; D remains ambiguous. V lost 6 bases, J lost 4 bases, and 15 bases lay in between. The CDR3 spans 14 residues. Germline lookup yields CDR1 LNHDA and CDR2 SQIVND (reference sequence). In DNA form, the CDR3 reads TGTGCCAGTAGGGGGTCGGGAGGAAGCTATGGCTACACCTTC. Translating gives CASRGSGGSYGYTF.

The chain joins TRBV6-5 to TRBJ2-5; TRBD2 matches 7 bases. Trimming at V came to 4 bases and at J to 5 bases, leaving 10 bases not matched to a gene. The CDR3 sequence is 15 residues long. Germline V gene sequence: CDR1 MNHEY, CDR2 SVGAGI. CDR3: CASSWDWGGKETQYF. The DNA for the CDR3 is TGTGCCAGCAGTTGGGATTGGGGGGGAAAGGAGACCCAGTACTTC.

The CDR3 reads CASSYERSYNEQFF. The CDR3 DNA is TGTGCCAGCAGTTACGAGCGCTCCTACAATGAGCAGTTCTTC. J is TRBJ2-1 and V is TRBV6-5; D is ambiguous. Germline assignment: CDR1 MNHEY and CDR2 SVGAGI. The CDR3 loop spans 14 amino acids. V was shortened by 2 bases and J by 0 bases, with 5 bases between the two germline ends.